Reported below is one TCR beta chain. The junction and the germline gene differ at one end; a read error may be behind it. These data originate in a study of shared clonotypes between healthy human individuals. The CDR3 is 13 amino acids. CDR1 is SGHTA, CDR2 FQGNSA, per germline. Assay used: immunoSEQ multiplex PCR; TCRdb lists only in-frame clones, some missing. The repertoire consists of over a million clones, with over 95% occurring once and the leading ten covering approximately 1.1%. This chain joins TRBV7-2 and TRBJ1-1, with a possible D match to TRBD1 (5 bases). The sequenced sample consisted of naive CD4+ T cells sorted from blood. This sample's subset: CD45RA+ positively selected. This clonotype was sampled from a man younger than 40 in good health. The CDR3 DNA is TGTGCCAGCAGCCCACAATCGGGGCGCAGTTCCCTTTTC. This encodes CASSPQSGRSSLF.